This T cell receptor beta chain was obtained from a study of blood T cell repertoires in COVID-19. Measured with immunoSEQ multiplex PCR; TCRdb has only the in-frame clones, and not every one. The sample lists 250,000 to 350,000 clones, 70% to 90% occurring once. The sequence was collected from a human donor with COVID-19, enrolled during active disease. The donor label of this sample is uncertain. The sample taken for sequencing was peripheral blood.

CDR3: CASSLGRFAAGAMTGELFF. The CDR3 nucleotides read TGTGCCAGCAGCTTGGGCCGATTCGCGGCAGGGGCAATGACCGGGGAGCTGTTTTTT. The chain joins TRBV5-4 to TRBJ2-2; D may be TRBD1 (6 bases). The CDR3 runs 19 residues. Looked up from germline, CDR1 is SGHNT and CDR2 is YYREEE (reference sequence). Trimming shortened V by 0 bases and J by 5 bases, and 23 bases separated the two germline ends.